This T cell receptor beta chain was recorded in a study of patients with pleural tuberculosis. This CDR3 spans 14 amino acids. V shed 1 base and J shed 0 bases, with 4 bases lying between them. The germline gives CDR1 SGHAT, CDR2 FQDESV (reference sequence). This clonotype was detected a few times. In TCRdb, the reads were re-called with MiXCR into one record per CDR3 protein. Among 45,000 to 55,000 distinct CDR3 sequences, 7.3% were seen once, and the ten largest hold 15% to 20%. The V gene is TRBV11-1, the J gene TRBJ2-1; D gene ambiguous. The TCR was taken from a human donor with pleural tuberculosis. CDR3 bases: TGTGCCAGCAGCTTAGTTGGCTCCTACAATGAGCAGTTCTTC. Its translation: CASSLVGSYNEQFF.